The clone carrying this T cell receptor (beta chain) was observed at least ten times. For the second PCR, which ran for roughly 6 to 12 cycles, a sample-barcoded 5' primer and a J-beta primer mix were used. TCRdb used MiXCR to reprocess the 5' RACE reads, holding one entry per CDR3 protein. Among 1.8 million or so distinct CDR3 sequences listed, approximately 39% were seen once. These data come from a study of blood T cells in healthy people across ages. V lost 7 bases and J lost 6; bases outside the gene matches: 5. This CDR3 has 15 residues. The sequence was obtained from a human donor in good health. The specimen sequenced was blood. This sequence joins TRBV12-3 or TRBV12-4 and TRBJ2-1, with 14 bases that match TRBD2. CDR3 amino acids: CASTLTSGGGNEQFF. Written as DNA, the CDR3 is TGTGCCAGCACCCTGACTAGCGGGGGGGGCAATGAGCAGTTCTTC.